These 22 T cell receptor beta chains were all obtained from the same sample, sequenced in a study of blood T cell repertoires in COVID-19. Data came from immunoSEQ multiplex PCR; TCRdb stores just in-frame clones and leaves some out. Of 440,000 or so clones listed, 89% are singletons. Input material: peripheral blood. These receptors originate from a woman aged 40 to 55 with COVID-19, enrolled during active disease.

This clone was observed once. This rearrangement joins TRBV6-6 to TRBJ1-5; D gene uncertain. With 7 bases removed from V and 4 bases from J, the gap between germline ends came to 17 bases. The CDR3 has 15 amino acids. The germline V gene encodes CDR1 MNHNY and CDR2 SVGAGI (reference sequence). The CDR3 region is CASTLRGKSNQPQHF. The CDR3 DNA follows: TGTGCCAGCACCCTCCGAGGGAAGAGTAATCAGCCCCAGCATTTT.

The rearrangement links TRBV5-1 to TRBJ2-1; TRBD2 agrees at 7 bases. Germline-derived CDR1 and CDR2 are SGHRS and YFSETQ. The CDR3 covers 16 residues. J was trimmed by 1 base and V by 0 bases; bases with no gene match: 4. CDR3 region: CASSLDLAVSYNEQFF. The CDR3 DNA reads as TGCGCCAGCAGCTTGGACCTAGCGGTGTCCTACAATGAGCAGTTCTTC.

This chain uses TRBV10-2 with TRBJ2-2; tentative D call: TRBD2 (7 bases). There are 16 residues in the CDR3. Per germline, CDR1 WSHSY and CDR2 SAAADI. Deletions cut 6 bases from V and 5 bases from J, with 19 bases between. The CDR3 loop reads CASRDLKGGGTGELFF. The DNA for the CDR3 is TGCGCCAGCAGGGACCTCAAGGGGGGAGGGACCGGGGAGCTGTTTTTT.

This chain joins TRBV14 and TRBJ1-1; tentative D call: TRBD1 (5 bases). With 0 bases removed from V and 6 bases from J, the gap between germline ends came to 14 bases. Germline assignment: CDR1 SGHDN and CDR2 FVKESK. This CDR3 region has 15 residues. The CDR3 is CASSQDYPPGAEAFF. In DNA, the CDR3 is TGTGCCAGCAGCCAAGATTATCCGCCGGGGGCTGAAGCTTTCTTT.

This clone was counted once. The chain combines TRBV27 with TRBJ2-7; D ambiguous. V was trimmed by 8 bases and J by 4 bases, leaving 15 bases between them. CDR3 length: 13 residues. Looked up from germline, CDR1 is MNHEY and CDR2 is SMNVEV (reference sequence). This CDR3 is CASRPESRYEQYF. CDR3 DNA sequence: TGTGCCAGCCGCCCGGAATCGAGGTACGAGCAGTACTTC.

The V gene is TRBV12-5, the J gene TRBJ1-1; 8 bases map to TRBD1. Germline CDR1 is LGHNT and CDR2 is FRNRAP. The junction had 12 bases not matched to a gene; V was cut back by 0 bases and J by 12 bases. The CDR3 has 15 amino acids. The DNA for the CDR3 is TGTGCTAGTGGTTTGGTACTTGGACAGGGTGGAAAAACTTTCTTT. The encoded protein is CASGLVLGQGGKTFF.

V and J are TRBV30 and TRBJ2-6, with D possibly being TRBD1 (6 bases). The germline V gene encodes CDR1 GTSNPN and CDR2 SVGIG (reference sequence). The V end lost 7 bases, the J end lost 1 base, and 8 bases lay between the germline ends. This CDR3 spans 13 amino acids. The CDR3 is CASQGSGANVLTF. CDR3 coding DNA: TGTGCCTCACAGGGTTCTGGGGCCAACGTCCTGACTTTC.

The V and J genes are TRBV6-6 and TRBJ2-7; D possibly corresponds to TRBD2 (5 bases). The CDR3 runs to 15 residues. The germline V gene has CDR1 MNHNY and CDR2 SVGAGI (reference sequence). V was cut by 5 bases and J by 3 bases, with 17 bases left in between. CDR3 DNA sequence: TGTGCCAGCAGTCCCACTAAGACTACTCACTACGAGCAGTACTTC. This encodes CASSPTKTTHYEQYF.

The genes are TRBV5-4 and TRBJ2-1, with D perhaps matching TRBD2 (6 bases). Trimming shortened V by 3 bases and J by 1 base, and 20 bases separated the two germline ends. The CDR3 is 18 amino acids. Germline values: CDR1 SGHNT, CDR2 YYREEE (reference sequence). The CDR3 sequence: CASSWVRNRDFSYNEQFF. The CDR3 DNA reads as TGTGCCAGCAGCTGGGTCCGGAACCGGGACTTTTCCTACAATGAGCAGTTCTTC. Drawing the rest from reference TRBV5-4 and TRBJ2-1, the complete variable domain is ETGVTQSPTHLIKTRGQQVTLRCSSQSGHNTVSWYQQALGQGPQFIFQYYREEENGRGNFPPRFSGLQFPNYSSELNVNALELDDSALYLCASSWVRNRDFSYNEQFFGPGTRLTVL.

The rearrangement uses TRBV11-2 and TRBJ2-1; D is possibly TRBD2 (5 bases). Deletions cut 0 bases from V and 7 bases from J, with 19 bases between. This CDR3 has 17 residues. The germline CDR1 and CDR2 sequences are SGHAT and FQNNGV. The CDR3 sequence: CASSLERVTAGGNEQFF. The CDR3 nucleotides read TGTGCCAGCAGCTTAGAACGGGTTACGGCAGGAGGAAATGAGCAGTTCTTC.

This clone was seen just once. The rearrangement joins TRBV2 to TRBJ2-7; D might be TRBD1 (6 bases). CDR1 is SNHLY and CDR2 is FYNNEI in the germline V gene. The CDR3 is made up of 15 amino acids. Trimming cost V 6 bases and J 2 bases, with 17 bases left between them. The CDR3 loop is CASSFGQSKTYEQYF. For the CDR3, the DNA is TGTGCCAGCAGCTTTGGACAGTCGAAAACCTACGAGCAGTACTTC.

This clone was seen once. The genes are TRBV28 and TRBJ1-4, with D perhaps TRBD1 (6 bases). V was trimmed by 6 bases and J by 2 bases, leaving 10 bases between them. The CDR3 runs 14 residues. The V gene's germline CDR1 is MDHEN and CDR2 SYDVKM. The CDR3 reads CASSTGWTNEKLFF. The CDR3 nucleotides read TGTGCCAGCAGCACAGGGTGGACTAATGAAAAACTGTTTTTT.

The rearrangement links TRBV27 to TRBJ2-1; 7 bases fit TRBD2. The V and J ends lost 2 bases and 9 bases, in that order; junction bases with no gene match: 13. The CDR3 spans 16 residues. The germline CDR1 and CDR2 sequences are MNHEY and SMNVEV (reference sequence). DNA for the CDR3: TGTGCCAGCAGTTTAACCGGCGGGCCTAGCGGCAGTGAGCAGTTCTTC. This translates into CASSLTGGPSGSEQFF.

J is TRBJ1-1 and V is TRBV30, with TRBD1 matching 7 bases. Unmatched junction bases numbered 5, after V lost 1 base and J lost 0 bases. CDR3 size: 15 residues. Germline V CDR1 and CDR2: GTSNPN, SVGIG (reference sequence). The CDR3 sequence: CAWSETGRMNTEAFF. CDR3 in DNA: TGTGCCTGGAGTGAGACAGGGAGAATGAACACTGAAGCTTTCTTT. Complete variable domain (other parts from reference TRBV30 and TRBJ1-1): SQTIHQWPATLVQPVGSPLSLECTVEGTSNPNLYWYRQAAGRGLQLLFYSVGIGQISSEVPQNLSASRPQDRQFILSSKKLLLSDSGFYLCAWSETGRMNTEAFFGQGTRLTVV.

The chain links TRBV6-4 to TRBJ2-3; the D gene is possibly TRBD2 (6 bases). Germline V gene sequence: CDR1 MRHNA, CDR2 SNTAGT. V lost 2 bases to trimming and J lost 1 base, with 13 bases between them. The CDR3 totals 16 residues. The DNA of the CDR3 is TGTGCCAGCAGTGACGAGGGGCGGGGAGGCACAGATACGCAGTATTTT. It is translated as CASSDEGRGGTDTQYF.

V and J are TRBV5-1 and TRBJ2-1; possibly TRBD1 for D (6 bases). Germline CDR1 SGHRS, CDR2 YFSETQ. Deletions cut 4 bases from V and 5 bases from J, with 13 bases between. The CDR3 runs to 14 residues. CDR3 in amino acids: CASSPGQRNNEQFF. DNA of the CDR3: TGCGCCAGCAGCCCTGGACAGAGGAACAATGAGCAGTTCTTC.

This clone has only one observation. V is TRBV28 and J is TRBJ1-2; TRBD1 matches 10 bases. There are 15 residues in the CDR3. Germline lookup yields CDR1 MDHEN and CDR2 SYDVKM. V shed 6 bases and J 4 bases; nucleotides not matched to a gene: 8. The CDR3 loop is CASSSDRGLGYGYTF. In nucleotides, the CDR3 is TGTGCCAGCAGCTCTGACAGGGGGCTCGGCTATGGCTACACCTTC.

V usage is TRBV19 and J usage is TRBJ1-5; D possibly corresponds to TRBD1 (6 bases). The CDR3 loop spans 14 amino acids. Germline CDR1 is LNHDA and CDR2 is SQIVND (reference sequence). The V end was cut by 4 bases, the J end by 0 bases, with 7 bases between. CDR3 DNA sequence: TGTGCCAGTAGTAGGGACAATAGCAATCAGCCCCAGCATTTT. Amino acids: CASSRDNSNQPQHF. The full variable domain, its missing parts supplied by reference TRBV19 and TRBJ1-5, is DGGITQSPKYLFRKEGQNVTLSCEQNLNHDAMYWYRQDPGQGLRLIYYSQIVNDFQKGDIAEGYSVSREKKESFPLTVTSAQKNPTAFYLCASSRDNSNQPQHFGDGTRLSIL.

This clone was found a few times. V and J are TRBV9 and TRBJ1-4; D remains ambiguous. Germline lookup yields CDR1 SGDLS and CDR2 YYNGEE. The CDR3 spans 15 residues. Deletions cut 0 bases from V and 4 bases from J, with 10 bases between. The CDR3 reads CASSVAGSFNEKLFF. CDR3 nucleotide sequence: TGTGCCAGCAGCGTAGCGGGTAGCTTTAATGAAAAACTGTTTTTT.

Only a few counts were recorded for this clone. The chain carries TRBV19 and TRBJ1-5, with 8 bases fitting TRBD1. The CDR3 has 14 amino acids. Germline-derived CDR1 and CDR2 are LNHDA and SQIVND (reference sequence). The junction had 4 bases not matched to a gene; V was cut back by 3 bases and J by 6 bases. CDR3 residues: CASSMDREGQPQHF. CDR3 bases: TGTGCCAGTAGTATGGACAGGGAGGGTCAGCCCCAGCATTTT.

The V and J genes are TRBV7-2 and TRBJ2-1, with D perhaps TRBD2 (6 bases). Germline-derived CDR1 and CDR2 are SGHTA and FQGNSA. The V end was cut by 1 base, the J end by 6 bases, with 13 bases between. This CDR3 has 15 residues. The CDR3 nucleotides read TGTGCCAGCAGCTTAGTCGGGAGTGTAGGCAATGAGCAGTTCTTC. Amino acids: CASSLVGSVGNEQFF.

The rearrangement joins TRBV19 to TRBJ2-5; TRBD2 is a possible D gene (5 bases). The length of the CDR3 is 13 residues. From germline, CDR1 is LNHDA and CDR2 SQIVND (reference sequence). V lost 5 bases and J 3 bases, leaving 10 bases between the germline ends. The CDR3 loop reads CASSVDGEETQYF. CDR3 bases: TGTGCCAGTAGTGTTGACGGGGAAGAGACCCAGTACTTC.